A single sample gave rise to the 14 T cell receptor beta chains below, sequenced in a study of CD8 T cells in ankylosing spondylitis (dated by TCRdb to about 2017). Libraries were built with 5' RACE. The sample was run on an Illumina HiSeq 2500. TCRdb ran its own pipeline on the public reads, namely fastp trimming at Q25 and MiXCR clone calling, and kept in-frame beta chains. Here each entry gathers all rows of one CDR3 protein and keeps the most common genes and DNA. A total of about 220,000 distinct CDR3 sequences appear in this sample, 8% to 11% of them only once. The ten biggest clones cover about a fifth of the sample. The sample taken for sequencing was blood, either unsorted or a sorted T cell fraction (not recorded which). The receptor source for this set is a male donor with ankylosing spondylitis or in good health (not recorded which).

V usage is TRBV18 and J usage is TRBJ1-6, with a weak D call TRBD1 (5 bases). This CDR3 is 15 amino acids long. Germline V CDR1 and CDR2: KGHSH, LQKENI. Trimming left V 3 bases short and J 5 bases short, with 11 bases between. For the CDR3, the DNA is TGTGCCAGCTCACCTCTCGGGGGGGATAATTCACCCCTCCACTTT. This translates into CASSPLGGDNSPLHF.

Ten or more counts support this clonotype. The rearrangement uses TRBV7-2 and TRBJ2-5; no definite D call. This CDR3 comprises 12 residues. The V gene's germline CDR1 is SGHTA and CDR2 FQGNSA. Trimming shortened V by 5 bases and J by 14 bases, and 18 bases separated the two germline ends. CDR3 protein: CASSIPDQIAYF. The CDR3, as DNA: TGTGCCAGCAGCATACCCGACCAGATCGCATACTTC.

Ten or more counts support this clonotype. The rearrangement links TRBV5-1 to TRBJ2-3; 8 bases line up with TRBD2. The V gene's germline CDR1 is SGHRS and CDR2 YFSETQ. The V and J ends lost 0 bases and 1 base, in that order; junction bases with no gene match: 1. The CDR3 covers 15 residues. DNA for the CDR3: TGCGCCAGCAGCTTGGCGCGGGGGGGCACAGATACGCAGTATTTT. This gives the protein CASSLARGGTDTQYF.

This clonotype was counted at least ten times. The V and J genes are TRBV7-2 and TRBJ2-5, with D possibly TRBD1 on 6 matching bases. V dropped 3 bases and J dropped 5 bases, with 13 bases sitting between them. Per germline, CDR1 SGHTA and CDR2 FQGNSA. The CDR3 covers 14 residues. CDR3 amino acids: CASSFLQGMETQYF. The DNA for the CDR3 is TGTGCCAGCAGCTTTTTACAGGGAATGGAGACCCAGTACTTC.

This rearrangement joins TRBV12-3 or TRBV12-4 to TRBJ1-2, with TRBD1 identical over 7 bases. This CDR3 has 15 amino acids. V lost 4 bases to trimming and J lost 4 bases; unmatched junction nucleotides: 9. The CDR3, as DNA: TGTGCCAGCAGTTCTGGACAGGCCAGGGGCTATGGCTACACCTTC. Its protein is CASSSGQARGYGYTF.

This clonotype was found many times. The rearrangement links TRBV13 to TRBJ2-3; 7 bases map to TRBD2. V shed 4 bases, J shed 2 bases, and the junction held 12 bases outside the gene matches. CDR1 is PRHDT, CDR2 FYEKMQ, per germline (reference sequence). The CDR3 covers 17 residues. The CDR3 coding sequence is TGTGCCAGCAGCTACATAAGCCTCGCGGGGGACACAGATACGCAGTATTTT. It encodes CASSYISLAGDTDTQYF.

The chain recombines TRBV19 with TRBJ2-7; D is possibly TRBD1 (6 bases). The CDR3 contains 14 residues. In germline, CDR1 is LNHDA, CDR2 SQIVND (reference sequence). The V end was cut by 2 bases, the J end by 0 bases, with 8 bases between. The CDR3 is CASSIRTASYEQYF. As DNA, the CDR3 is TGTGCCAGTAGTATAAGGACAGCCTCCTACGAGCAGTACTTC.

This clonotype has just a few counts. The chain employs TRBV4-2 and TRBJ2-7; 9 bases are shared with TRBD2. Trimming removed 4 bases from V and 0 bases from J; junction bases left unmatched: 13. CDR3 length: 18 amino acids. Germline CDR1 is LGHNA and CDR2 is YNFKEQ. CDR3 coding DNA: TGTGCCAGCAGCCTAGTCGGAGGGATAGCGGGGGCCTCCTACGAGCAGTACTTC. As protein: CASSLVGGIAGASYEQYF.

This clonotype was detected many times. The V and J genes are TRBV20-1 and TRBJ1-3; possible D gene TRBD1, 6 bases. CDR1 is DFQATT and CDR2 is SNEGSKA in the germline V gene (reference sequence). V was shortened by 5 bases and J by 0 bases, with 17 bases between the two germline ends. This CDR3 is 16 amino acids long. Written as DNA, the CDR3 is TGCAGTGCTGGAGGAGGACAGACCAGCTCTGGAAACACCATATATTTT. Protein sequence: CSAGGGQTSSGNTIYF.

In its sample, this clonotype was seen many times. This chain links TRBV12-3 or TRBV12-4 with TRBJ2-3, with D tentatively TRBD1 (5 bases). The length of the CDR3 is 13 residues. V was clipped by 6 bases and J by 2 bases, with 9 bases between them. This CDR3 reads CASREDNTDTQYF. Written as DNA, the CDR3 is TGTGCCAGCAGAGAGGACAACACAGATACGCAGTATTTT.

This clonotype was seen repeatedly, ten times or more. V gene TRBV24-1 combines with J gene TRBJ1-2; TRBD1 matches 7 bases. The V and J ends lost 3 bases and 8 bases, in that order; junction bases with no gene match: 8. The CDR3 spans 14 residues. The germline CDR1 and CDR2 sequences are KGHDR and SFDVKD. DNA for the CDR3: TGTGCCACCAGTGATGCCGGGACAGAGGACGGCTACACCTTC. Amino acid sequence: CATSDAGTEDGYTF.

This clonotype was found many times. The CDR3 nucleotides read TGCGCCAGCAACCCTTTGACAGGAAGCACAGATACGCAGTATTTT. Amino acids: CASNPLTGSTDTQYF. The rearrangement uses TRBV5-1 and TRBJ2-3, with a tentative D call TRBD1 (6 bases). Trimming left V 6 bases short and J 0 bases short, with 14 bases between. CDR1 and CDR2 (germline): SGHRS, YFSETQ. CDR3 length: 15 residues.

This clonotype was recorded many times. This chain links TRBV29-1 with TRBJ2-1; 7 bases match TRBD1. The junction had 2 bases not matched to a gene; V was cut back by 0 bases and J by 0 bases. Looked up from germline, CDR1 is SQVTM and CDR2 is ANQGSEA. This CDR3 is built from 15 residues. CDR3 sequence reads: CSVEETGYSYNEQFF. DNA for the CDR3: TGCAGCGTTGAAGAGACAGGGTACTCCTACAATGAGCAGTTCTTC.

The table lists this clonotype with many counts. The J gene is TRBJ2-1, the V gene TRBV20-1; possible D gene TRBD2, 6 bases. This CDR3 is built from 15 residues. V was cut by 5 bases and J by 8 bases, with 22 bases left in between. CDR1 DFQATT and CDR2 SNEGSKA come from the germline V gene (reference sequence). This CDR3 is CSASDGGVGLDEQFF. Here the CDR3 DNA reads TGCAGTGCTTCTGACGGCGGGGTTGGTTTGGATGAGCAGTTCTTC.